The 9 T cell receptor beta chains given below trace back to one sample, sequenced in a study of T cell repertoires in cytomegalovirus infection. TCRdb re-analysed the reads in MiXCR, keeping a single row per CDR3 protein. The profile shows around 95,000 distinct CDR3 sequences, 25% to 30% of them singletons. For these receptors, no antigen is known. Source: CD8+ T cells from cultured PBMCs, taken from culture after CMV antigen stimulation. These receptors all come from a human donor in good health (CMV status not recorded). Some clones in this sample may be carry-over from other donors' samples.

There are a few counts of this clonotype. The rearrangement links TRBV20-1 to TRBJ2-7; 8 bases map to TRBD1. The V and J ends lost 3 bases and 1 base, in that order; junction bases with no gene match: 8. Per the germline V gene, CDR1 is DFQATT and CDR2 is SNEGSKA (reference sequence). The CDR3 is made up of 15 amino acids. The CDR3 reads CSARDREAASYEQYF. CDR3 sequence (DNA): TGCAGTGCTAGGGACAGGGAGGCGGCGTCCTACGAGCAGTACTTC.

This clonotype came up a few times. This chain connects TRBV7-8 to TRBJ2-1, with 8 bases that match TRBD1. The J segment lost 8 bases and the V segment lost 8 bases, leaving 11 bases of the junction unmatched. The V gene's germline CDR1 is SGHVS and CDR2 FQNEAQ. The length of the CDR3 is 14 residues. The CDR3 spells CASSGDRSRDEQFF. In nucleotides, the CDR3 is TGTGCCAGCTCTGGGGACAGGTCTAGGGATGAGCAGTTCTTC.

The chain carries TRBV28 and TRBJ1-1; no clear D gene. This CDR3 has 13 amino acids. With 2 bases removed from V and 2 bases from J, the gap between germline ends came to 6 bases. The germline V gene has CDR1 MDHEN and CDR2 SYDVKM. The CDR3 DNA reads TGTGCCAGCAGTTTACCAGATAACACTGAAGCTTTCTTT. Its translation: CASSLPDNTEAFF.

This chain uses TRBV13 with TRBJ2-1, with 11 positions matching TRBD2. This CDR3 region has 16 residues. Germline CDR1 and CDR2: PRHDT and FYEKMQ (reference sequence). Trimming cost V 5 bases and J 4 bases; bases outside gene matches: 7. The CDR3 spells CASSPPLAGGYNEQFF. CDR3 DNA sequence: TGTGCCAGCAGCCCGCCCCTAGCGGGGGGATACAATGAGCAGTTCTTC.

This chain connects TRBV28 to TRBJ2-7; D is unresolved. Trimming removed 5 bases from V and 5 bases from J, with 7 bases in between. The germline V gene encodes CDR1 MDHEN and CDR2 SYDVKM. The CDR3 contains 11 residues. CDR3 in amino acids: CASSPYNEQYF. In nucleotides, the CDR3 is TGTGCCAGCAGTCCTTATAACGAGCAGTACTTC.

This clonotype has only a few counts. The rearrangement joins TRBV28 to TRBJ2-5; 10 nucleotides line up with TRBD1. Germline V gene sequence: CDR1 MDHEN, CDR2 SYDVKM. This CDR3 has 16 amino acids. Trimming took 3 bases from V and 2 from J; bases not matched to a gene: 6. DNA of the CDR3: TGTGCCAGCAGTTTCCCTCGGACAGGGGGACAAGAGACCCAGTACTTC. This sequence encodes CASSFPRTGGQETQYF.

The table lists this clonotype with many counts. The genes are TRBV10-3 and TRBJ1-2; 9 nucleotides align to TRBD1. J lost 8 bases, V lost 4 bases, and 17 bases had no gene match. The CDR3 covers 17 residues. Germline loops: CDR1 ENHRY, CDR2 SYGVKD. The CDR3 reads CAISGSGTGYLNGGYTF. CDR3 bases: TGTGCCATCAGTGGATCCGGGACAGGGTATTTGAATGGGGGCTACACCTTC.

About this clonotype: Germline and junction disagree at one end, which may indicate a read error. The rearrangement links TRBV27 to TRBJ2-7; 11 nucleotides agree with TRBD2. Germline-derived CDR1 and CDR2 are MNHEY and SMNVEV (reference sequence). This CDR3 has 16 amino acids. The CDR3 DNA reads TGTGCCGGCAGACCTCCCGGTAGCGGGGGGGTCTACGAGCAGTACTTC. Residues: CAGRPPGSGGVYEQYF.

This clonotype was seen only a few times. V usage is TRBV4-1 and J usage is TRBJ2-2, with 8 positions matching TRBD2. The V gene end was trimmed by 2 bases and the J gene end by 4 bases; junction bases not matched to a gene: 3. Germline loops: CDR1 MGHRA, CDR2 YSYEKL. The length of the CDR3 is 15 residues. The CDR3: CASSQLSGGTGELFF. CDR3 nucleotide sequence: TGCGCCAGCAGCCAACTCAGCGGGGGCACCGGGGAGCTGTTTTTT.